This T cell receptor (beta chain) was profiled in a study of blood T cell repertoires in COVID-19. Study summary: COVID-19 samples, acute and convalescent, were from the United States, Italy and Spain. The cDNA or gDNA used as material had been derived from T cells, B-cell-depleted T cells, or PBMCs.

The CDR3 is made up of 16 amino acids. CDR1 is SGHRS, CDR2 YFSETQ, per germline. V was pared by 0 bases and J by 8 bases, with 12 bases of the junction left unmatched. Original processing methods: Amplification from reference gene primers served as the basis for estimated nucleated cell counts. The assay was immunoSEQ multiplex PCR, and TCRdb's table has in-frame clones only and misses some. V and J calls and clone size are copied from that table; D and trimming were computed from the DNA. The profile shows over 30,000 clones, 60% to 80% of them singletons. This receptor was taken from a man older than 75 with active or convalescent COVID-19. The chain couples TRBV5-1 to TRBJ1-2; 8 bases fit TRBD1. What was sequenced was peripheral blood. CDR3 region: CASSLDPSTGGGGYTF. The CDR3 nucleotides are TGCGCCAGCAGCTTGGATCCCTCCACAGGGGGAGGAGGCTACACCTTC.